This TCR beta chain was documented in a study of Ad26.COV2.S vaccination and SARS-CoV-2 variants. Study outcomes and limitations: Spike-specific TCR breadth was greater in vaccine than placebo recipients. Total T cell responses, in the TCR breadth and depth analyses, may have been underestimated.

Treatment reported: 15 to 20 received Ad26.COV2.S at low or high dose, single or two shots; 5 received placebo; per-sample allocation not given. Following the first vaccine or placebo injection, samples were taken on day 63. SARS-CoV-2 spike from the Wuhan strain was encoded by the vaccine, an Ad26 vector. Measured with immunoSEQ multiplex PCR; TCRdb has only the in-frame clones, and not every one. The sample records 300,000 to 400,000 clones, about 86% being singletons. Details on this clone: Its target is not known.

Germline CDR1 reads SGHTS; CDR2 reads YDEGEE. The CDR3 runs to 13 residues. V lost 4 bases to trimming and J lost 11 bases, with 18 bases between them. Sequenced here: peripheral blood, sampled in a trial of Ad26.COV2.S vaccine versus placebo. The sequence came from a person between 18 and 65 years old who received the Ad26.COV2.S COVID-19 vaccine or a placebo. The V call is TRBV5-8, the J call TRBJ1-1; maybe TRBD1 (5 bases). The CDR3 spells CASSPIGGGKAFF. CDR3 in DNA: TGTGCCAGCAGCCCCATCGGGGGGGGTAAGGCTTTCTTT.